Included here is one T cell receptor beta chain sequence, with context. Indicated time point: cycle 4 day 1 (C4D1), after 5 to 7 weeks of nivolumab. In every patient, relapse followed autologous stem cell transplantation, while exposure to brentuximab vedotin differed. The germline gives CDR1 MNHNY, CDR2 SVGAGI (reference sequence). This CDR3 has 12 residues. V was cut by 2 bases and J by 5 bases, with 6 bases left in between. Sequencing used immunoSEQ multiplex PCR; TCRdb keeps in-frame clones, though not all of them. The sample consists of more than 95,000 clones, roughly nine tenths of them appearing once. This sample stems from a study of PD-1 blockade in classical Hodgkin lymphoma.

The receptor's source is a human donor with classical Hodgkin lymphoma. The material was peripheral blood mononuclear cells (PBMCs), obtained before the fourth cycle of nivolumab. V and J are TRBV6-6 and TRBJ2-5, with unresolved D. The CDR3 is CASSYEDETQYF. For the CDR3, the DNA is TGTGCCAGCAGTTACGAGGACGAGACCCAGTACTTC.